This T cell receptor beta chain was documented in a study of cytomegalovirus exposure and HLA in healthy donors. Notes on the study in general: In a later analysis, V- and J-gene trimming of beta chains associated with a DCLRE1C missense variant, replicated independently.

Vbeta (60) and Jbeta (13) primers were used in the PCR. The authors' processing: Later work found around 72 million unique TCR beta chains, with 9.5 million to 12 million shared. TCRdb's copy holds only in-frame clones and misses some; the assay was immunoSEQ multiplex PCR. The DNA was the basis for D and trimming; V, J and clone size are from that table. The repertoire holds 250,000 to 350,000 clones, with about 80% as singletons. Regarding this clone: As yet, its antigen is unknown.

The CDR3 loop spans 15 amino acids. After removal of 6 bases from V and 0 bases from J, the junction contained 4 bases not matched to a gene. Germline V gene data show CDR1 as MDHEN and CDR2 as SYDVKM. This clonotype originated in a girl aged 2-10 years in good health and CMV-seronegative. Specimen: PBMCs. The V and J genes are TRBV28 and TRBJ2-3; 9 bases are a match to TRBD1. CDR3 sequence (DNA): TGTGCCAGCAGGTACAGGGGGCGAAGCACAGATACGCAGTATTTT. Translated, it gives CASRYRGRSTDTQYF.